A single T cell receptor beta chain is shown here with its context. Its antigen is still unknown. This specimen belongs to a study of beta chain features in type 1 diabetes. Study-level points and caveats: At VDJ recombination sites, type 1 diabetes patients had fewer insertions and more deleted nucleotides. Short templates might get an advantage during PCR, and this would be equal in patients and controls. There was a moderate but significant shortening of TCRB CDR3s in all four CD4+ subsets of Type 1 diabetes patients.

TCRB transcripts that were expressed got sequenced, as all of the isolated RNA had been reverse transcribed. Naive, central memory and regulatory T cell samples yielded some 3.9 million reads on average. Sequencing was performed with immunoSEQ multiplex PCR; in TCRdb, only in-frame clones are kept and a portion is missing. The table records roughly 280,000 clones, around 24% of them present only once. This CDR3 is 13 amino acids long. Germline lookup yields CDR1 SGHRS and CDR2 YFSETQ. Trimming took off 3 bases at V and 1 base at J, with 7 bases between the two ends. The TCR originated in a woman in her twenties or thirties with type 1 diabetes. J is TRBJ1-1 and V is TRBV5-1; D is perhaps TRBD1 (5 bases). The sample comprised naive CD4+ T cells from blood. CDR3 residues: CASSYGGNTEAFF. CDR3 nucleotides: TGCGCCAGCAGCTACGGGGGGAACACTGAAGCTTTCTTT.